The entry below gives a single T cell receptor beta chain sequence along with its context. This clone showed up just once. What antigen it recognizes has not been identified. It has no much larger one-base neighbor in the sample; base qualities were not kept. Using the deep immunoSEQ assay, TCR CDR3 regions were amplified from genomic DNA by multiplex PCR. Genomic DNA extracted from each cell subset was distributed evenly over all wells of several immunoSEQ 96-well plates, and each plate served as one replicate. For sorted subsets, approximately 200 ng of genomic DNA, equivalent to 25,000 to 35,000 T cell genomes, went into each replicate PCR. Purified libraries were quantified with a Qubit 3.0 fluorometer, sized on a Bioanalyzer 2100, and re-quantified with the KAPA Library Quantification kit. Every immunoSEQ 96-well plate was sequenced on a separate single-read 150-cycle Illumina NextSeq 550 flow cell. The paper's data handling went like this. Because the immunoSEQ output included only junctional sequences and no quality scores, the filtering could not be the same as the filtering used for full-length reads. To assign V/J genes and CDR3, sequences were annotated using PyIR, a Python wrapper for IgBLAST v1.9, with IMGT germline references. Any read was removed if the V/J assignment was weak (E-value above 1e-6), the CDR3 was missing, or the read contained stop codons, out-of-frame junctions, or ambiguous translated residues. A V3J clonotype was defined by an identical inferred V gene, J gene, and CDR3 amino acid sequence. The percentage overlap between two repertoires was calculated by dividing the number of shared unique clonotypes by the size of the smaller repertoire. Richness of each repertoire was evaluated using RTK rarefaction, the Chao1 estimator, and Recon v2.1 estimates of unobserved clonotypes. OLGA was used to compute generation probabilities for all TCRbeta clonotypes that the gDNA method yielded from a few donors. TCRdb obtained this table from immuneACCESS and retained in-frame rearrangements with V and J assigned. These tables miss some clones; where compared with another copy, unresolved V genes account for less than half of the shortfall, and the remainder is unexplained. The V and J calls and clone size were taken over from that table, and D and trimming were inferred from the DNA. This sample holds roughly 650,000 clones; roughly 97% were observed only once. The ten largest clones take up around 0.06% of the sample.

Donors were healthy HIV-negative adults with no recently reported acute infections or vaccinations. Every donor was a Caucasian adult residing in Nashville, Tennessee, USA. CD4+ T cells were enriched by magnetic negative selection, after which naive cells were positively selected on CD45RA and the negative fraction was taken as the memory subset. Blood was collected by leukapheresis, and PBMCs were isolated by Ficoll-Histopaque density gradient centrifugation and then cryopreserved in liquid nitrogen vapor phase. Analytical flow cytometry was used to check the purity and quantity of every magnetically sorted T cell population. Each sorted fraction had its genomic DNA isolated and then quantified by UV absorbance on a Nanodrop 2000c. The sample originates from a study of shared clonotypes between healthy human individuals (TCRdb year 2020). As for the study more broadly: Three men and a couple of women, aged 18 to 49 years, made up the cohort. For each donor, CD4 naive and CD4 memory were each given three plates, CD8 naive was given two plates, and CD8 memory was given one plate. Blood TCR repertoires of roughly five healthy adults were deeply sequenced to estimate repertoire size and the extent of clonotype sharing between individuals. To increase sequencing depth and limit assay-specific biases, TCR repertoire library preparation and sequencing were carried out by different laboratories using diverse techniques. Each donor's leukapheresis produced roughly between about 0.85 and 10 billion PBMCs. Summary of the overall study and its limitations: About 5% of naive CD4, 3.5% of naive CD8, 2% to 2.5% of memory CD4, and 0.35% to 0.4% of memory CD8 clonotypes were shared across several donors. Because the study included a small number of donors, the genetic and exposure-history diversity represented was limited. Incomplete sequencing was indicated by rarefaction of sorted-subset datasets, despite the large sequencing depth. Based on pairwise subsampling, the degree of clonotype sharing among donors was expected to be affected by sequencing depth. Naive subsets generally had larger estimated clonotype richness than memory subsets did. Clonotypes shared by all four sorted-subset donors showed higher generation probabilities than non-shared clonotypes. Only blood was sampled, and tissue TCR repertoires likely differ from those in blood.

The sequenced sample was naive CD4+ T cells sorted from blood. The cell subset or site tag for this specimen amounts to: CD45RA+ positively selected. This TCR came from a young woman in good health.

The CDR3 sequence is CASSFWLGYEQYF. The nucleotide sequence reads TGTGCCAGCAGCTTTTGGTTGGGTTACGAGCAGTACTTC. The V gene is TRBV5-6 and the J gene is TRBJ2-7, with no confident D gene call. The germline V gene gives CDR1 as SGHDT and CDR2 as YYEEEE. Including cysteine and phenylalanine, the CDR3 has 13 amino acids. The CDR3 DNA has 39 bases and is translated from base 1. V is reduced by 2 bases and J by 4 bases, leaving a spacing of 10 bases between them.